What follows are 15 T cell receptor beta chains derived from one specimen sequenced in a study of somatic mutations in cytotoxic T cells in rheumatoid arthritis. TCRdb keeps only in-frame clones here, not all; method: immunoSEQ multiplex PCR. The sample contains more than 15,000 clones, 70% to 85% of which appear only once. Sample: CD8+ T cells sorted from blood. The receptors were gathered from a man in his sixties in good health.

V is TRBV7-9 and J is TRBJ2-5, with 10 bases matching TRBD2. The J call may be faulty, since TRBJ2-7 better matches the DNA end. There are 15 residues in the CDR3. Germline assignment: CDR1 SEHNR and CDR2 FQNEAQ (reference sequence). The CDR3 sequence: CASSLASGGTYEQYF. In DNA, the CDR3 is TGTGCCAGCAGCTTAGCTAGCGGGGGGACCTACGAGCAGTACTTC.

J is TRBJ2-7 and V is TRBV29-1, with a possible D match to TRBD2 (6 bases). The CDR3 has 11 residues. V was pared by 2 bases and J by 11 bases, with 13 bases between. In germline, CDR1 is SQVTM, CDR2 ANQGSEA. DNA for the CDR3: TGCAGCGTTGAACGGGAGATTCCCGAGTACTTC. This codes for CSVEREIPEYF.

This rearrangement joins TRBV30 to TRBJ2-5; D unclear. V was clipped by 1 base and J by 2 bases, with 14 bases between them. CDR3 size: 15 residues. Per the germline V gene, CDR1 is GTSNPN and CDR2 is SVGIG (reference sequence). Here the CDR3 reads CAWSARQRLQETQYF. For the CDR3, the DNA is TGTGCCTGGAGTGCTCGCCAGCGCTTACAAGAGACCCAGTACTTC.

V is TRBV2 and J is TRBJ2-2, with a tentative D call TRBD1 (6 bases). Trimming removed 10 bases at V and 6 bases at J, with 15 bases between. Germline V gives CDR1 SNHLY, CDR2 FYNNEI. The CDR3 spans 13 residues. Here the CDR3 reads CATAKGDAGELFF. The CDR3 region has the DNA TGTGCCACCGCAAAGGGGGACGCCGGGGAGCTGTTTTTT.

The chain joins TRBV10-3 to TRBJ2-5; D not resolved. Trimming removed 2 bases at V and 7 bases at J, with 17 bases between. The CDR3 extends over 15 amino acids. CDR1 and CDR2 (germline): ENHRY, SYGVKD. DNA of the CDR3: TGTGCCATCAGTGAGCGAGAAGTCCCCCCGGGGACCCAGTACTTC. It specifies CAISEREVPPGTQYF.

The J gene is TRBJ2-1, the V gene TRBV9, with 7 bases that match TRBD2. Germline assignment: CDR1 SGDLS and CDR2 YYNGEE. There are 16 residues in the CDR3. V dropped 0 bases and J dropped 8; count of bases not matched to a gene: 11. The CDR3 DNA reads as TGTGCCAGCAGCGTAGCGGGGGGAGGGCCCTTGGATGAGCAGTTCTTC. Protein product: CASSVAGGGPLDEQFF.

This clone is judged medium-sized. This chain links TRBV4-3 with TRBJ2-7; the match to TRBD2 covers 10 bases. This CDR3 spans 15 amino acids. Germline V gene lookup returns CDR1 LGHNA and CDR2 YSLEER. Trimming removed 3 bases from V and 3 bases from J; junction bases left unmatched: 5. CDR3 nucleotide sequence: TGCGCCAGCAGCCACCGGGCTAGCGGGAGCTACGAGCAGTACTTC. Translation gives CASSHRASGSYEQYF.

This chain joins TRBV10-2 and TRBJ2-2; 12 bases align to TRBD2. CDR3 length: 17 amino acids. Per germline, CDR1 WSHSY and CDR2 SAAADI. V dropped 3 bases and J dropped 6; count of bases not matched to a gene: 8. The CDR3 loop reads CASSEGTSGWIAGELFF. The CDR3 coding sequence is TGCGCCAGCAGTGAAGGGACTAGCGGGTGGATTGCCGGGGAGCTGTTTTTT.

Here the CDR3 reads CSAEGPGLSNTGELFF. For the CDR3, the DNA is TGCAGCGCCGAGGGCCCGGGACTATCTAACACCGGGGAGCTGTTTTTT. The chain combines TRBV29-1 with TRBJ2-2; 7 nucleotides agree with TRBD2. After removal of 7 bases from V and 2 bases from J, the junction contained 13 bases not matched to a gene. Germline-derived CDR1 and CDR2 are SQVTM and ANQGSEA. This CDR3 contains 16 residues.

This clone was observed a few times. The chain has TRBV6-5 and TRBJ1-5, with 7 bases lining up with TRBD1. The junction had 7 bases not matched to a gene; V was cut back by 4 bases and J by 1 base. Per germline, CDR1 MNHEY and CDR2 SVGAGI. The length of the CDR3 is 16 residues. The CDR3 region is CASSSLPGGSNQPQHF. The CDR3 DNA reads TGTGCCAGCAGTTCCCTTCCAGGGGGAAGCAATCAGCCCCAGCATTTT.

The V call is TRBV4-1, the J call TRBJ2-7; 12 nucleotides line up with TRBD2. The germline V gene has CDR1 MGHRA and CDR2 YSYEKL. The CDR3 is made up of 16 amino acids. The trim removed 1 base at V and 4 bases at J, leaving 5 bases unmatched. The CDR3 nucleotides read TGCGCCAGCAGCCAAGTAAGGACTAGCGGGGCTTACGAGCAGTACTTC. The encoded protein is CASSQVRTSGAYEQYF.

V gene TRBV6-5 combines with J gene TRBJ2-7; D not resolved. The CDR3 has 13 residues. Germline CDR1 and CDR2: MNHEY and SVGAGI. V was shortened by 5 bases and J by 2 bases, with 10 bases between the two germline ends. The DNA for the CDR3 is TGTGCCAGCAGTCGGCGGCCCGCCTACGAGCAGTACTTC. As protein: CASSRRPAYEQYF.

This chain joins TRBV4-3 and TRBJ2-7; TRBD2 matches 11 bases. The V segment lost 1 base and the J segment 0 bases; nucleotides outside the gene matches: 11. The length of the CDR3 is 19 residues. Germline V gene lookup returns CDR1 LGHNA and CDR2 YSLEER. The CDR3: CASSQVTASGGWISYEQYF. CDR3 nucleotides: TGCGCCAGCAGCCAAGTTACGGCTAGCGGGGGGTGGATCTCCTACGAGCAGTACTTC.

The chain employs TRBV27 and TRBJ1-6; D perhaps matches TRBD1 (5 bases). V lost 5 bases to trimming and J lost 6 bases, with 11 bases between them. The CDR3 is made up of 14 amino acids. The germline CDR1 and CDR2 sequences are MNHEY and SMNVEV (reference sequence). The CDR3 nucleotides are TGTGCCAGCAGTCTCAGGGTCTCTAATTCACCCCTCCACTTT. This codes for CASSLRVSNSPLHF.

This clone was detected once. The rearrangement joins TRBV5-6 to TRBJ2-1; weak D call: TRBD2 (5 bases). CDR1 is SGHDT and CDR2 is YYEEEE in the germline V gene. Trimming left V 0 bases short and J 11 bases short, with 12 bases between. This CDR3 is 13 amino acids long. The CDR3 loop is CASSLEGGSKQFF. The CDR3 DNA follows: TGTGCCAGCAGCTTGGAGGGCGGGTCTAAGCAGTTCTTC.